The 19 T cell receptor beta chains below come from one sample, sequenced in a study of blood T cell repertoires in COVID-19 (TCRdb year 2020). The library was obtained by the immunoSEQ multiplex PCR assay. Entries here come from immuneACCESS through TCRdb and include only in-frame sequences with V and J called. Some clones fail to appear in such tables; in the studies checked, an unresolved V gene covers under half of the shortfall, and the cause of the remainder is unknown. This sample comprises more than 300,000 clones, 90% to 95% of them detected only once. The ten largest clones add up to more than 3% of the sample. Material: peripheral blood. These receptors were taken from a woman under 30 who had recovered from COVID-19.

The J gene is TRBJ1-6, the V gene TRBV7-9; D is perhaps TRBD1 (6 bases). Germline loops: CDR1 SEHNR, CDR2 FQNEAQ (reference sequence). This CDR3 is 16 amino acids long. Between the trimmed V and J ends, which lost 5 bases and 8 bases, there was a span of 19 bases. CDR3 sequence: CASSPMGGAGHSPLHF. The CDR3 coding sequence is TGTGCCAGCAGCCCAATGGGGGGGGCCGGGCATTCACCCCTCCACTTT.

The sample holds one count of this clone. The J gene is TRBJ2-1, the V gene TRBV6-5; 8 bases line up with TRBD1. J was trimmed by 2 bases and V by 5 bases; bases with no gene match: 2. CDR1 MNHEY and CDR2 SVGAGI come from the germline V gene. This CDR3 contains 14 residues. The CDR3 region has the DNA TGTGCCAGCAGTCGACAGGGGACCTACAATGAGCAGTTCTTC. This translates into CASSRQGTYNEQFF.

CDR3 residues: CASSIGQGTEAFF. CDR3 nucleotides: TGTGCCAGCAGTATAGGACAGGGGACTGAAGCTTTCTTT. J is TRBJ1-1 and V is TRBV12-3 or TRBV12-4; 9 bases fit TRBD1. V lost 5 bases and J lost 5; bases outside the gene matches: 3. This CDR3 has 13 residues.

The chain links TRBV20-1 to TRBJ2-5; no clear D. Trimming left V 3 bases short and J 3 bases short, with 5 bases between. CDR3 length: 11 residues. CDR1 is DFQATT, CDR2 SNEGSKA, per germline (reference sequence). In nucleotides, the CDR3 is TGCAGTGCTAGCCCTAAAGAGACCCAGTACTTC. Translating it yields CSASPKETQYF.

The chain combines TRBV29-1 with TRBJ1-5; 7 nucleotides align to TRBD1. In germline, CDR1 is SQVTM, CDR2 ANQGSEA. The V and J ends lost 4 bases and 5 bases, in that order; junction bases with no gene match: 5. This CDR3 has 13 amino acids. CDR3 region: CSVGTGPDQPQHF. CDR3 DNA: TGCAGCGTTGGGACAGGCCCCGATCAGCCCCAGCATTTT. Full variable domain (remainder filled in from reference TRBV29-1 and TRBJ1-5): SAVISQKPSRDICQRGTSLTIQCQVDSQVTMMFWYRQQPGQSLTLIATANQGSEATYESGFVIDKFPISRPNLTFSTLTVSNMSPEDSSIYLCSVGTGPDQPQHFGDGTRLSIL.

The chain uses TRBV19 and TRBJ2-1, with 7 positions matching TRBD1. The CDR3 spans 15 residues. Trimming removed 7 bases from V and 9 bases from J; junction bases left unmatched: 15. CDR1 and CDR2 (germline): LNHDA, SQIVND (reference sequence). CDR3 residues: CASKTRTGPFGEQFF. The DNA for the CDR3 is TGTGCCAGTAAAACCAGGACAGGACCCTTTGGTGAGCAGTTCTTC.

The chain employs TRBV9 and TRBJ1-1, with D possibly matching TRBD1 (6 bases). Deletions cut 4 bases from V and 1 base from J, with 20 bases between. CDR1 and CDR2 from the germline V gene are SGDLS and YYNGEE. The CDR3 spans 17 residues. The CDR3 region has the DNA TGTGCCAGCAGCCCGCAAATCCACAGGGTCGAGAACACTGAAGCTTTCTTT. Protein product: CASSPQIHRVENTEAFF. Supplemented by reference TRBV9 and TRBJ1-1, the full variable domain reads DSGVTQTPKHLITATGQRVTLRCSPRSGDLSVYWYQQSLDQGLQFLIQYYNGEERAKGNILERFSAQQFPDLHSELNLSSLELGDSALYFCASSPQIHRVENTEAFFGQGTRLTVV.

CDR3: CASSVADSGTQKETQYF. Here the CDR3 DNA reads TGTGCCAGCAGCGTAGCCGATAGCGGGACTCAAAAAGAGACCCAGTACTTC. The V call is TRBV9, the J call TRBJ2-5, with TRBD2 identical over 8 bases. V shed 0 bases and J 3 bases; nucleotides not matched to a gene: 10. The CDR3 is 17 residues long. Germline-derived CDR1 and CDR2 are SGDLS and YYNGEE.

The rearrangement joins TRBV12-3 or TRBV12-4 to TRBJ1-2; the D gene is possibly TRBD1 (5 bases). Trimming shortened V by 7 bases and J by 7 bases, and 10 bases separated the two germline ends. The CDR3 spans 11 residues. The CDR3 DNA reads TGTGCCAGCATGAGGGGAGGTGGCTACACCTTC. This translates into CASMRGGGYTF.

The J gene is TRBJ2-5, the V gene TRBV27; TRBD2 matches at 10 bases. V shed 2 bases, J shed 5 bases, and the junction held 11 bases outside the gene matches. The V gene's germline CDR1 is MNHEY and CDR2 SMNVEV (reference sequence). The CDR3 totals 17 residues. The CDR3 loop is CASSLRTSGAGRETQYF. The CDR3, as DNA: TGTGCCAGCAGTTTACGGACTAGCGGAGCGGGGAGGGAGACCCAGTACTTC.

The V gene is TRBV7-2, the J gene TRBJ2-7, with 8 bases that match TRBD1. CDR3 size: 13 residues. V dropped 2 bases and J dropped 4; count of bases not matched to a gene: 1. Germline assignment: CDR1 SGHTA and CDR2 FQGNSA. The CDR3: CASSLQGAYEQYV. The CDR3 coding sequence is TGTGCCAGCAGCTTACAGGGGGCTTACGAGCAGTACGTC.

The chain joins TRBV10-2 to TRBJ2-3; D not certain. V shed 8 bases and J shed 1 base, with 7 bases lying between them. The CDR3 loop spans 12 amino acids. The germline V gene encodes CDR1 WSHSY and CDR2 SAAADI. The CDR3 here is CASGPGTDTQYF. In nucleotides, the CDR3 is TGCGCCAGCGGGCCGGGCACAGATACGCAGTATTTT.

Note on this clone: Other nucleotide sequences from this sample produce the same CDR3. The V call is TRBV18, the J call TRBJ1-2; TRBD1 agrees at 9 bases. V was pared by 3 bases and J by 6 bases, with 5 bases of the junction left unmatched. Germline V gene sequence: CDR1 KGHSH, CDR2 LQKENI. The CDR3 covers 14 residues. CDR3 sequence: CASSPPGQGDGYTF. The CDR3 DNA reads TGTGCCAGCTCACCGCCGGGACAGGGTGATGGCTACACCTTC.

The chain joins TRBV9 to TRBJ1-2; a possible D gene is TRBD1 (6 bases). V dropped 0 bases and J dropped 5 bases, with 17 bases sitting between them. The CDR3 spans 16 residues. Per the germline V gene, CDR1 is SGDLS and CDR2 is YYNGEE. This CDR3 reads CASSVGAGESFYGYTF. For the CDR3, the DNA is TGTGCCAGCAGCGTAGGGGCAGGGGAATCCTTTTATGGCTACACCTTC.

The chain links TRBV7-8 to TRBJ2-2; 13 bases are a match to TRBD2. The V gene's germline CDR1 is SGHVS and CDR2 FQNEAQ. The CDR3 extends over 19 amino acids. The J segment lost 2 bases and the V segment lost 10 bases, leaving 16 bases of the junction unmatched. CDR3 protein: CATVGGSRLAGGNTGELFF. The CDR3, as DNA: TGTGCCACCGTCGGAGGCAGCCGACTAGCGGGAGGAAACACCGGGGAGCTGTTTTTT.

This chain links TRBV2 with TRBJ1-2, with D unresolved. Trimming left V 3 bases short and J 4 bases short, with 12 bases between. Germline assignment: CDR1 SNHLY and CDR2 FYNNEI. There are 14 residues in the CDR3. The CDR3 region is CASSDPQFSYGYTF. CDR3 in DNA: TGTGCCAGCAGTGACCCACAGTTCAGCTATGGCTACACCTTC. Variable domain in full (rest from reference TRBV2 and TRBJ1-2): EPEVTQTPSHQVTQMGQEVILRCVPISNHLYFYWYRQILGQKVEFLVSFYNNEISEKSEIFDDQFSVERPDGSNFTLKIRSTKLEDSAMYFCASSDPQFSYGYTFGSGTRLTVV.

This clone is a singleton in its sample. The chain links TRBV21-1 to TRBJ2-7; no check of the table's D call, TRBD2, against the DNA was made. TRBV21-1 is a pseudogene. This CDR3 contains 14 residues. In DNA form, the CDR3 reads TGTGCCAGCTCACTAGCTAGCGGGAGAGACGAGCAGTACGTC. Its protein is CASSLASGRDEQYV.

In nucleotides, the CDR3 is TGTGCCAGCAGCCCGGACGGACAGGGATATGGCTACACCTTC. Translating it yields CASSPDGQGYGYTF. The chain employs TRBV5-4 and TRBJ1-2, with 8 bases that match TRBD1. The CDR3 covers 14 residues. Germline CDR1 is SGHNT and CDR2 is YYREEE (reference sequence). Losses at the gene ends were 4 bases for V and 5 bases for J; bases not matched to a gene: 7.

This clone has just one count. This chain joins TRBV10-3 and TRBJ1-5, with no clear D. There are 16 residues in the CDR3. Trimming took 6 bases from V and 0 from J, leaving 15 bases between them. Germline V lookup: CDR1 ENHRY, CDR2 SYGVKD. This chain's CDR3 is CAISGAWRDSNQPQHF. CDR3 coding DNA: TGTGCCATCAGCGGAGCCTGGAGAGATAGCAATCAGCCCCAGCATTTT.